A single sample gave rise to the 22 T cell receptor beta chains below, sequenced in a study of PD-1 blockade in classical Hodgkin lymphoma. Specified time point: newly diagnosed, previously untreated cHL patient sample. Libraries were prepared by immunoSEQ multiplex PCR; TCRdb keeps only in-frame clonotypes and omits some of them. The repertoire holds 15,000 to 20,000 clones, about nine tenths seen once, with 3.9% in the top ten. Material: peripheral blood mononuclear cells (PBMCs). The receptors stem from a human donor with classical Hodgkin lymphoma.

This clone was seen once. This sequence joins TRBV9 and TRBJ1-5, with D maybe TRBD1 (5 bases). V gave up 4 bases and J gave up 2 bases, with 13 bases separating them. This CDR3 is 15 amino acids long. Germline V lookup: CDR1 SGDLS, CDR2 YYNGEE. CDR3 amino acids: CASSRGEMGNQPQHF. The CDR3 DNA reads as TGTGCCAGCAGCCGAGGGGAGATGGGCAATCAGCCCCAGCATTTT.

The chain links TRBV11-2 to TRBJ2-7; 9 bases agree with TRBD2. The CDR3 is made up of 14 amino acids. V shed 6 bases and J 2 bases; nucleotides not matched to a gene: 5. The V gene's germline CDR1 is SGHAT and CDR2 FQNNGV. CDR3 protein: CASSMTSGTYEQYF. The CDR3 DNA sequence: TGTGCCAGCAGTATGACTAGCGGCACCTACGAGCAGTACTTC.

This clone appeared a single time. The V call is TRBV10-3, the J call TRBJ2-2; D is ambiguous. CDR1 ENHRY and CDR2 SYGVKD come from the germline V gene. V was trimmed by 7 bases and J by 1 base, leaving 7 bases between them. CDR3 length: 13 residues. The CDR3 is CAITGRNTGELFF. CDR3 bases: TGTGCCATCACCGGAAGGAACACCGGGGAGCTGTTTTTT.

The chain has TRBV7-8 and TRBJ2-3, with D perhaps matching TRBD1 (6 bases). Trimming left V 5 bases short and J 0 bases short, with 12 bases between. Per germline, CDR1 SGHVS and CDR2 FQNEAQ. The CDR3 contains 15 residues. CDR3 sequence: CASSGDIPSTDTQYF. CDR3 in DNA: TGTGCCAGCAGCGGGGACATTCCTAGCACAGATACGCAGTATTTT.

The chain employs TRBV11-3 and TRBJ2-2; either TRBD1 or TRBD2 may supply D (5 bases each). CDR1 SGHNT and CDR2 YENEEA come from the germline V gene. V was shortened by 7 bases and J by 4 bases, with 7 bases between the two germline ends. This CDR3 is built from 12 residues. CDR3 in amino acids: CASTGATGELFF. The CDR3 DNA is TGTGCCAGCACCGGGGCCACCGGGGAGCTGTTTTTT.

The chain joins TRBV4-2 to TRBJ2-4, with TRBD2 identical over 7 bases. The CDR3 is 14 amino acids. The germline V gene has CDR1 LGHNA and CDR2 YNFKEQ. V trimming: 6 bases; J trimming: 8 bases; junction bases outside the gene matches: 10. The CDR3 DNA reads TGTGCCAGCAGTCCCGCGGGAGTGGGAGACATTCAGTACTTC. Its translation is CASSPAGVGDIQYF.

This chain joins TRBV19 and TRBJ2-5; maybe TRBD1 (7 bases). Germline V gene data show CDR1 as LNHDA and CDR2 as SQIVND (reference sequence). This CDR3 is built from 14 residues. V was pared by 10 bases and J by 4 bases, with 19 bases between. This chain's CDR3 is CATSNRGGGETQYF. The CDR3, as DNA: TGTGCCACCTCGAACAGGGGAGGAGGAGAGACCCAGTACTTC.

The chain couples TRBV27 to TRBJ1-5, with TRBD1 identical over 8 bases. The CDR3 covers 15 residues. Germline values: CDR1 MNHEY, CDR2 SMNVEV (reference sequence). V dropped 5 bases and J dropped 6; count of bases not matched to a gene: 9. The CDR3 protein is CASSPQRTGPQPQHF. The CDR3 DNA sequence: TGTGCCAGCAGTCCACAAAGGACAGGGCCTCAGCCCCAGCATTTT.

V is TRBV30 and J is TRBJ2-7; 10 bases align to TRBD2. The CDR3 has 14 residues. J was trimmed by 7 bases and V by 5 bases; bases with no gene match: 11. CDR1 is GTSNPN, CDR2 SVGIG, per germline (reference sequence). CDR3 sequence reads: CAWGKSGRAGEQYF. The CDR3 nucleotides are TGTGCCTGGGGGAAGAGCGGGAGGGCGGGTGAGCAGTACTTC.

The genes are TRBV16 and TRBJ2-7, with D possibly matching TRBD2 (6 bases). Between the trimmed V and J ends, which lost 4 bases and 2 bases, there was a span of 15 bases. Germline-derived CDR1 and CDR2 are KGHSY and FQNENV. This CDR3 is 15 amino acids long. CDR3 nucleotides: TGTGCCAGCAGCCCCCTAGCGCAAAATACCTACGAGCAGTACTTC. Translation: CASSPLAQNTYEQYF.

The CDR3 bases are TGTGCCAGCAGCTTAGGGGGGTTCAACACTGAAGCTTTCTTT. Its translation: CASSLGGFNTEAFF. This sequence joins TRBV7-2 and TRBJ1-1; possibly TRBD1 for D (5 bases). CDR1 and CDR2 (germline): SGHTA, FQGNSA. Trimming pared 1 base from V and 2 bases from J, leaving 8 bases between. CDR3 length: 14 amino acids. The variable domain in full, completed from reference TRBV7-2 and TRBJ1-1, reads GAGVSQSPSNKVTEKGKDVELRCDPISGHTALYWYRQSLGQGLEFLIYFQGNSAPDKSGLPSDRFSAERTGGSVSTLTIQRTQQEDSAVYLCASSLGGFNTEAFFGQGTRLTVV.

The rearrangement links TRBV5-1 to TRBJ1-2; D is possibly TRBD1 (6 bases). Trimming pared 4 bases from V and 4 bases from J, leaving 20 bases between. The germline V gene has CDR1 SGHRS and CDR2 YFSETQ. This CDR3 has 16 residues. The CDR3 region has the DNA TGCGCCAGCAGCACCGGACAGACCCTAGGTTTCTATGGCTACACCTTC. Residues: CASSTGQTLGFYGYTF. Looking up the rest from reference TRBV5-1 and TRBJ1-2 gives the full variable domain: KAGVTQTPRYLIKTRGQQVTLSCSPISGHRSVSWYQQTPGQGLQFLFEYFSETQRNKGNFPGRFSGRQFSNSRSEMNVSTLELGDSALYLCASSTGQTLGFYGYTFGSGTRLTVV.

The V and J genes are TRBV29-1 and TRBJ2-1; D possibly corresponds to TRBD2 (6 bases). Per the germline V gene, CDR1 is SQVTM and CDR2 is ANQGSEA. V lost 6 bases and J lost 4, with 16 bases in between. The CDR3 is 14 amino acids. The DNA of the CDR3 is TGCAGCGTGGCCGCCGTAGCGGATTACAATGAGCAGTTCTTC. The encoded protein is CSVAAVADYNEQFF.

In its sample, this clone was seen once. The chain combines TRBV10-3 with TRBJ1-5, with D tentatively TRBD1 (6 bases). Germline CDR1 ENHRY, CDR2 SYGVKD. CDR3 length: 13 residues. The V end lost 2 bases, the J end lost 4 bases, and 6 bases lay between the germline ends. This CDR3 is CAISEQGNQPQHF. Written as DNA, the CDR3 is TGTGCCATCAGTGAGCAGGGGAATCAGCCCCAGCATTTT.

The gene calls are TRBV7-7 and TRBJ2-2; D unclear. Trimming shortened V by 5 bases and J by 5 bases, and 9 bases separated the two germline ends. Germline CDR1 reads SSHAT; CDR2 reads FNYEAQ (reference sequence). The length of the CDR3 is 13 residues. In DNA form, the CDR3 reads TGTGCCAGCAGCCCTCTCGGGACCGGGGAGCTGTTTTTT. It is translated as CASSPLGTGELFF.

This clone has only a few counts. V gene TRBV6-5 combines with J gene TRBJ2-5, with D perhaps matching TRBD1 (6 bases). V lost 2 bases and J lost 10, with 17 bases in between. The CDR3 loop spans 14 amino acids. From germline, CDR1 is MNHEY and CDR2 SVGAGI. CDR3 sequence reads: CASSYPQGMGDQYF. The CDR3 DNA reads TGTGCCAGCAGTTACCCCCAGGGGATGGGGGACCAGTACTTC.

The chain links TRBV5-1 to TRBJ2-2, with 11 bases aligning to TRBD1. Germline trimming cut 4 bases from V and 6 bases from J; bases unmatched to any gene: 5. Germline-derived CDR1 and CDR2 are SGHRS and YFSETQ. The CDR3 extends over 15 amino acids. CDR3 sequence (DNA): TGCGCCAGCAGCCACCGGGACAGGGGGGCCGGGGAGCTGTTTTTT. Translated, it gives CASSHRDRGAGELFF.

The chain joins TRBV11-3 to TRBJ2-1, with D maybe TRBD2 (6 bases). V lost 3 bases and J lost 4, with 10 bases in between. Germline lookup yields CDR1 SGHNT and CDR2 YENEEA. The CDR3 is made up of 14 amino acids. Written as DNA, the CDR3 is TGTGCCAGCAGCTTTGGCGGGATGTACAATGAGCAGTTCTTC. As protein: CASSFGGMYNEQFF.

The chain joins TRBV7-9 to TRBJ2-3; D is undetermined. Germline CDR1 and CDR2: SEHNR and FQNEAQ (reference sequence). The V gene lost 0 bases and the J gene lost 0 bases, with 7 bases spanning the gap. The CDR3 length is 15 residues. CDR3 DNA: TGTGCCAGCAGCTTAGCGATAGGGAGCACAGATACGCAGTATTTT. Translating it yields CASSLAIGSTDTQYF. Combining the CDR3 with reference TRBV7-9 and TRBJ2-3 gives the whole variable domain DTGVSQNPRHKITKRGQNVTFRCDPISEHNRLYWYRQTLGQGPEFLTYFQNEAQLEKSRLLSDRFSAERPKGSFSTLEIQRTEQGDSAMYLCASSLAIGSTDTQYFGPGTRLTVL.

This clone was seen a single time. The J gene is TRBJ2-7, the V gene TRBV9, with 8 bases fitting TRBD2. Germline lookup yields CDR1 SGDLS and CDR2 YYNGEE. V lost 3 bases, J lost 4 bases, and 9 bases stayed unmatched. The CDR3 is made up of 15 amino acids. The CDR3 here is CASSAEGTSLYEQYF. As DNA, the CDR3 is TGTGCCAGCAGCGCGGAGGGGACTAGTTTATACGAGCAGTACTTC.

CDR3 sequence (DNA): TGTGCCAGCAGCTCAGCCAGACAGGGTTCGTACGAGCAGTACTTC. Translated: CASSSARQGSYEQYF. The chain recombines TRBV7-9 with TRBJ2-7; 7 bases fit TRBD1. The V and J ends lost 4 bases and 4 bases, in that order; junction bases with no gene match: 10. Looked up from germline, CDR1 is SEHNR and CDR2 is FQNEAQ (reference sequence). The CDR3 is 15 amino acids.

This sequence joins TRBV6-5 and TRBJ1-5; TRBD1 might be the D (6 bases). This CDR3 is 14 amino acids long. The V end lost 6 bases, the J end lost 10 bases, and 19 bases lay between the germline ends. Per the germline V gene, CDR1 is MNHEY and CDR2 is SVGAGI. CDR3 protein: CASSPDRSNGPQHF. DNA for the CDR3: TGTGCCAGCAGCCCCGACAGGTCTAATGGACCCCAGCATTTT.